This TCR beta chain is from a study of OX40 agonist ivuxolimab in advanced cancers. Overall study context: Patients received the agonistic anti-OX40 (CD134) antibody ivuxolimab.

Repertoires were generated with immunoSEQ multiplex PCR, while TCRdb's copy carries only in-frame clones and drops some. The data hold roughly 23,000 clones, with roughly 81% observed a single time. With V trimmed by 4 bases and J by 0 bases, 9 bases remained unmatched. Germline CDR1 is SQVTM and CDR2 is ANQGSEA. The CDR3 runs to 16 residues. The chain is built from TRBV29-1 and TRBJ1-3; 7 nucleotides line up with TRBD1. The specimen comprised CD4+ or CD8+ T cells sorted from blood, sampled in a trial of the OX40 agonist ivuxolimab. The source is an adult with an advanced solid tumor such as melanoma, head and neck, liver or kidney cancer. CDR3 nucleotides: TGCAGCGTTGCGGGAGGGGGCGAACGCTCTGGAAACACCATATATTTT. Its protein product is CSVAGGGERSGNTIYF.